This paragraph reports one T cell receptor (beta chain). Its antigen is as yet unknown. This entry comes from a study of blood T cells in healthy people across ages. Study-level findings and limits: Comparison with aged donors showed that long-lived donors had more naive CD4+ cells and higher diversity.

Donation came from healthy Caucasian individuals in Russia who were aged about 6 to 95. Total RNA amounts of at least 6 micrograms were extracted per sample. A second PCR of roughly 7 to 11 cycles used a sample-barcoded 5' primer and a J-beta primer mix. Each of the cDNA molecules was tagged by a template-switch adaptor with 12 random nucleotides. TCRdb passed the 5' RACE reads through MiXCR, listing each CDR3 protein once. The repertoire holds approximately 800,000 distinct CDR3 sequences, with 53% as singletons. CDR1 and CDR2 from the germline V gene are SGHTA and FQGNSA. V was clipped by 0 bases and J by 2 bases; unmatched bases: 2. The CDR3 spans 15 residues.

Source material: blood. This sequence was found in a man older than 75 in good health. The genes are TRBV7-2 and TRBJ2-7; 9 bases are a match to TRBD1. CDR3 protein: CASSLAGTGPYEQYF. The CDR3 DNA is TGTGCCAGCAGCTTAGCAGGGACAGGGCCCTACGAGCAGTACTTC.